A selection of T cell receptor beta chains follows, all from one sample in a study of cytomegalovirus exposure and HLA in healthy donors. Only in-frame clones appear in the TCRdb table, and some are missing; sequencing was by immunoSEQ multiplex PCR. The table lists approximately 27,000 clones, with 0.71% in the top ten. The sample taken for sequencing was PBMCs. The receptor source for this set is a man aged 25 to 40 in good health and CMV-seronegative. Both conserved end residues are part of each CDR3. Each record gives: J gene, D gene, V gene, CDR3 protein, CDR3 DNA. D genes are given only for firm matches.

TRBJ2-3,.,TRBV18,CASSPDGDTQYF,TGTGCCAGCTCCCCTGACGGGGATACGCAGTATTTT
TRBJ1-3,.,TRBV7-9,CASSRGGASGNTIYF,TGTGCCAGCAGCAGAGGGGGTGCCTCTGGAAACACCATATATTTT
TRBJ1-1,TRBD1,TRBV6-6,CAVAGQLNTEAFF,TGTGCCGTCGCGGGACAGTTGAACACTGAAGCTTTCTTT
TRBJ2-7,TRBD2,TRBV9,CASSVGLAGGAVEQYF,TGTGCCAGCAGCGTAGGGCTAGCGGGAGGGGCGGTCGAGCAGTACTTC
TRBJ2-1,TRBD1,TRBV2,CATSRDRGEQFF,TGTGCCACCTCCCGGGACAGGGGGGAGCAGTTCTTC
TRBJ2-1,TRBD1,TRBV2,CASSERTGTNEQFF,TGTGCCAGCAGTGAAAGGACAGGGACTAATGAGCAGTTCTTC
TRBJ1-5,.,TRBV6-5,CATRVSANLNQPQHF,TGTGCCACTCGGGTTTCGGCAAATTTAAATCAGCCCCAGCATTTT
TRBJ2-7,TRBD2,TRBV19,CASSRERGQAYEQYF,TGTGCCAGTAGTCGGGAGCGGGGCCAGGCCTACGAGCAGTACTTC
TRBJ1-2,TRBD1,TRBV25-1,CASSPTGTYGYSF,TGTGCCAGCAGTCCGACAGGGACCTATGGCTACTCCTTC
TRBJ2-1,.,TRBV10-3,CAISETGNEQFF,TGTGCCATCAGTGAGACAGGCAATGAGCAGTTCTTC